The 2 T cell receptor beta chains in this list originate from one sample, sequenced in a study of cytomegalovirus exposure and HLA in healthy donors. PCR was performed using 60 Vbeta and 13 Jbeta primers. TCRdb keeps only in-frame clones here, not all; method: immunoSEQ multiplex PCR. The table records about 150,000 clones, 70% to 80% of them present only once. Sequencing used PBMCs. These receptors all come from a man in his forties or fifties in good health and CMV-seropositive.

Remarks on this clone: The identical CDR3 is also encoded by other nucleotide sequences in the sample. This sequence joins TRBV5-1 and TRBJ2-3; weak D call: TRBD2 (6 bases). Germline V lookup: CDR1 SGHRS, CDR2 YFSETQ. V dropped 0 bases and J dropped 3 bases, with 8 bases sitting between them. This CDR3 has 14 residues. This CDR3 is CASSLAAGTDTQYF. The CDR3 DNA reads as TGCGCCAGCAGCTTGGCCGCGGGGACAGATACGCAGTATTTT.

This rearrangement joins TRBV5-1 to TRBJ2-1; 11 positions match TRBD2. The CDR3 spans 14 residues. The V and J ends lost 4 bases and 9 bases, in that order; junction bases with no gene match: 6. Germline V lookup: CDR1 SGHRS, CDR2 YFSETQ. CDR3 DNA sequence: TGCGCCAGCAGCGGGACTAGCGGCTACGGTGAGCAGTTCTTC. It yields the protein CASSGTSGYGEQFF. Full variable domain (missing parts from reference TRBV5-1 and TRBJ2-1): KAGVTQTPRYLIKTRGQQVTLSCSPISGHRSVSWYQQTPGQGLQFLFEYFSETQRNKGNFPGRFSGRQFSNSRSEMNVSTLELGDSALYLCASSGTSGYGEQFFGPGTRLTVL.